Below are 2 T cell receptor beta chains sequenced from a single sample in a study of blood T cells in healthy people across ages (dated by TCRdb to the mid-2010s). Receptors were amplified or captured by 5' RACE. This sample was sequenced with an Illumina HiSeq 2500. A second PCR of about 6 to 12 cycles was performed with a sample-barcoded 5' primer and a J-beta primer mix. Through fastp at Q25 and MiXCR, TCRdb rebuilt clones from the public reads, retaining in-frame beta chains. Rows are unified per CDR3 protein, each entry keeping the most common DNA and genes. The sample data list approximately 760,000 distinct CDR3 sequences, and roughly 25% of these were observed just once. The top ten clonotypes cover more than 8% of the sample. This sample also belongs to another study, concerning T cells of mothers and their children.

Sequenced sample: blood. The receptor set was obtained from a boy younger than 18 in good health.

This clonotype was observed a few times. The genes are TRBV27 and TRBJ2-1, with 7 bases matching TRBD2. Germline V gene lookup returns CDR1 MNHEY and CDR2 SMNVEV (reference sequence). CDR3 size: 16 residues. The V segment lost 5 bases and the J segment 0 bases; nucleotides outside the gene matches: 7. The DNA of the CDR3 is TGTGCCAGCAGTCCTACTCTAGCGGCCTCCTACAATGAGCAGTTCTTC. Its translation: CASSPTLAASYNEQFF.

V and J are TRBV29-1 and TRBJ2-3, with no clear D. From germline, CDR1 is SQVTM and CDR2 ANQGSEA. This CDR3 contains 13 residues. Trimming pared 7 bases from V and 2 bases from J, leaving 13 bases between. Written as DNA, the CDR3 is TGCAGCGCTAAGGGCAGATCCACAGATACGCAGTATTTT. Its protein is CSAKGRSTDTQYF.